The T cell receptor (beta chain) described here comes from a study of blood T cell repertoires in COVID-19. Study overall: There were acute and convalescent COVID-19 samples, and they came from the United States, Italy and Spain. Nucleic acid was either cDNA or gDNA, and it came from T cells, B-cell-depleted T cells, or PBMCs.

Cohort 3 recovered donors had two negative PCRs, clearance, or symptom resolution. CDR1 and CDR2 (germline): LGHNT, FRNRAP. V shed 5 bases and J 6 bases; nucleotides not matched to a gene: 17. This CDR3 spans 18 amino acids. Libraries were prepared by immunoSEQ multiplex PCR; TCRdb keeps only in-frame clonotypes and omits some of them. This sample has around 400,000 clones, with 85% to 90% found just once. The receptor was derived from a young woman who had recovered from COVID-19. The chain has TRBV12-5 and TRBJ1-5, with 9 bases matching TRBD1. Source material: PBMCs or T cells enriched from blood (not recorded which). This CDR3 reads CASGPPGQGPSGGQPQHF. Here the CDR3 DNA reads TGTGCTAGTGGTCCCCCGGGACAGGGCCCTTCAGGCGGTCAGCCCCAGCATTTT.